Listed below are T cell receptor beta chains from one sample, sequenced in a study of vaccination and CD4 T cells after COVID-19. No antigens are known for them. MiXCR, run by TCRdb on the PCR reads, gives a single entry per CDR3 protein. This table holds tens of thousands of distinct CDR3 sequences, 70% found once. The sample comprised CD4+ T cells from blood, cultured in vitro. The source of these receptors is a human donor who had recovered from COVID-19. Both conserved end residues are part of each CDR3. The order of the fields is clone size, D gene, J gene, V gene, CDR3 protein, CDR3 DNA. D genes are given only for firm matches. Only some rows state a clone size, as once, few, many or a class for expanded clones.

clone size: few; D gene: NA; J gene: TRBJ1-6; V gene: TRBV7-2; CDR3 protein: CASSPGSYNSPLHF; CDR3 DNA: TGTGCCAGCAGCCCAGGGTCCTATAATTCACCCCTCCACTTT
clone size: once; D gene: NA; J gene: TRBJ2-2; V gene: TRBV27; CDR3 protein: CASRQIRVPGELFF; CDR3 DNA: TGTGCCAGCAGGCAAATTAGGGTTCCCGGGGAGCTGTTTTTT
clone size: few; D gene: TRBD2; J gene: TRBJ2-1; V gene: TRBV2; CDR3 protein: CASAALAGYNEQFF; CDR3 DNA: TGTGCCAGCGCCGCCCTAGCGGGATACAATGAGCAGTTCTTC
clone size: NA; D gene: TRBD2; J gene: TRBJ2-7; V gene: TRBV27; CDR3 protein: CAGTGLAGIYEQYF; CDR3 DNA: TGTGCCGGTACGGGGCTAGCGGGAATCTACGAGCAGTACTTC
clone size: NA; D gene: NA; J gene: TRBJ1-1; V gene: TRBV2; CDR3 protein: CASKQELNTEAFF; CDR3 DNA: TGTGCCAGCAAACAGGAACTGAACACTGAAGCTTTCTTT
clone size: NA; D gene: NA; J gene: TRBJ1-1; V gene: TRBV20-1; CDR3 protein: CSATVNTEAFF; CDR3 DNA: TGCAGTGCCACAGTGAACACTGAAGCTTTCTTT
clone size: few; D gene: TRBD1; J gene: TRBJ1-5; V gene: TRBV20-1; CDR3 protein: CSASHRGQPQHF; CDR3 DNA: TGCAGTGCTAGTCACAGGGGGCAGCCCCAGCATTTT
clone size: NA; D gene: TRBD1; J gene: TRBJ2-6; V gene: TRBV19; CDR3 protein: CASSIGTGVSGANVLTF; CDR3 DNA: TGTGCCAGTAGTATAGGGACAGGGGTATCAGGGGCCAACGTCCTGACTTTC
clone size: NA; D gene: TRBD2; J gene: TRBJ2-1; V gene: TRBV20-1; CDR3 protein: CSARDWSSGAYNEQFF; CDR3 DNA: TGCAGTGCTAGAGATTGGTCTAGCGGAGCCTACAATGAGCAGTTCTTC
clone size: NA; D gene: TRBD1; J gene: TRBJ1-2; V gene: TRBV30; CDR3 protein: CAWRRTGKEYGYTF; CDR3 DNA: TGTGCCTGGAGGAGGACAGGGAAAGAATATGGCTACACCTTC
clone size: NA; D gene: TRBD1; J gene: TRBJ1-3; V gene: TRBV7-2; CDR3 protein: CASSSPGTGGGGNTIYF; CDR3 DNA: TGTGCCAGCAGCTCCCCTGGGACAGGGGGAGGGGGAAACACCATATATTTT
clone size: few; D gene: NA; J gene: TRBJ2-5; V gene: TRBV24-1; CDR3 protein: CATSLGGGGETQYF; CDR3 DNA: TGTGCCACCAGTTTGGGGGGAGGGGGTGAGACCCAGTACTTC
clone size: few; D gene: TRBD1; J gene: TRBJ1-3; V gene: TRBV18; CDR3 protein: CASSPSRTGHSSGNTIYF; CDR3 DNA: TGTGCCAGCTCACCCTCGCGGACAGGGCACTCCTCTGGAAACACCATATATTTT
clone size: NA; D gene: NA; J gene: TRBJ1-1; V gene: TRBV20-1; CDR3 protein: CSAPRGVGTEAFF; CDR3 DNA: TGCAGTGCTCCGCGGGGTGTCGGAACTGAAGCTTTCTTT
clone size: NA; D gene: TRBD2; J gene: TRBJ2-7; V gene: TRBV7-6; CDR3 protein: CASSLPAGGFEQYF; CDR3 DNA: TGTGCCAGCAGCCTACCGGCGGGGGGTTTTGAGCAGTACTTC
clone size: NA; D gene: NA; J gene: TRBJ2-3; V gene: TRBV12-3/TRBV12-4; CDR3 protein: CASKPQASTDTQYF; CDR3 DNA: TGTGCCAGCAAACCGCAGGCGAGCACAGATACGCAGTATTTT
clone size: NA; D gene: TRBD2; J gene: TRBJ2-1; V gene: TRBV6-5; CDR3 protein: CASSWTSGQYNEQFF; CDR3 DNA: TGTGCCAGCAGTTGGACTAGCGGCCAATACAATGAGCAGTTCTTC
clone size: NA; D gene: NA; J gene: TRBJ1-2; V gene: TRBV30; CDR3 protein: CAWSGIGNHNYGYTF; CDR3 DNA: TGTGCCTGGAGTGGAATAGGAAACCATAACTATGGCTACACCTTC